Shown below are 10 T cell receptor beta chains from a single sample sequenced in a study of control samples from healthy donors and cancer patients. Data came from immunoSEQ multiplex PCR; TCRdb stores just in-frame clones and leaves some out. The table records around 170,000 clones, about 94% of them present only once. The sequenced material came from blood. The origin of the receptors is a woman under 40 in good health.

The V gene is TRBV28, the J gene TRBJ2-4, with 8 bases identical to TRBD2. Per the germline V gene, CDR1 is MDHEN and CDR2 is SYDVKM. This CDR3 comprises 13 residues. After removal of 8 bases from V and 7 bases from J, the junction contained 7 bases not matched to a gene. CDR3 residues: CASQPGTSNIQYF. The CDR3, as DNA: TGTGCCAGCCAACCGGGGACTAGTAACATTCAGTACTTC.

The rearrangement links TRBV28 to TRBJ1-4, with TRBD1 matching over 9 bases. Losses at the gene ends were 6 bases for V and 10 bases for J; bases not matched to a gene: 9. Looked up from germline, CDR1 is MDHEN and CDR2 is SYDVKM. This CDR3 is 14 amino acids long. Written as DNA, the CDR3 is TGTGCCAGCAGACCCGGGGACAGGGATGGAAAACTGTTTTTT. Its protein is CASRPGDRDGKLFF.

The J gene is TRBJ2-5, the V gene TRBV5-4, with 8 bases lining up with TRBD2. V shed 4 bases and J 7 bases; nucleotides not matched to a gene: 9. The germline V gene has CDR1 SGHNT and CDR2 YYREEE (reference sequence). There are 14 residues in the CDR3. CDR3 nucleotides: TGTGCCAGCAGCGCCCCCGAGCGGGAGTCGACCCAGTACTTC. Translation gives CASSAPERESTQYF. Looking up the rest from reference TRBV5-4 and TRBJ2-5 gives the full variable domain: ETGVTQSPTHLIKTRGQQVTLRCSSQSGHNTVSWYQQALGQGPQFIFQYYREEENGRGNFPPRFSGLQFPNYSSELNVNALELDDSALYLCASSAPERESTQYFGPGTRLLVL.

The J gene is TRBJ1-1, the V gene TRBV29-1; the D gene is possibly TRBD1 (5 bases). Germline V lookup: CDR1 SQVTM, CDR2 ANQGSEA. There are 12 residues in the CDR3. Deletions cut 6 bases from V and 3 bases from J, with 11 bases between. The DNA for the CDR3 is TGCAGCGTGGTGAAAGGGGACACTGAAGCTTTCTTT. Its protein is CSVVKGDTEAFF. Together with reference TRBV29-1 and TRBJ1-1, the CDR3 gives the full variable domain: SAVISQKPSRDICQRGTSLTIQCQVDSQVTMMFWYRQQPGQSLTLIATANQGSEATYESGFVIDKFPISRPNLTFSTLTVSNMSPEDSSIYLCSVVKGDTEAFFGQGTRLTVV.

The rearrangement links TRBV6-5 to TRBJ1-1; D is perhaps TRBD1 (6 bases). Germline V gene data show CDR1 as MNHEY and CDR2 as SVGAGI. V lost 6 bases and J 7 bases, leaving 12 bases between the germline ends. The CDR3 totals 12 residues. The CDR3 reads CASRPSTGEAFF. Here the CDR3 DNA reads TGTGCCAGCAGGCCTTCGACAGGTGAAGCTTTCTTT.

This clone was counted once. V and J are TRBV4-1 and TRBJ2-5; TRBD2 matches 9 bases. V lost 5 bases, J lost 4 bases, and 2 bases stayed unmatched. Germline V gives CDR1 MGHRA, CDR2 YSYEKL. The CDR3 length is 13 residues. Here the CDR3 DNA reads TGCGCCAGCAGCAGAGCGGGAGGAGAGACCCAGTACTTC. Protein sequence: CASSRAGGETQYF.

CDR3 sequence: CASRGRVGQPQHF. For the CDR3, the DNA is TGTGCCAGTAGAGGGAGGGTGGGCCAGCCCCAGCATTTT. The chain combines TRBV19 with TRBJ1-5, with D unresolved. Germline V gene sequence: CDR1 LNHDA, CDR2 SQIVND (reference sequence). V lost 6 bases and J lost 7, with 13 bases in between. CDR3 size: 13 residues.

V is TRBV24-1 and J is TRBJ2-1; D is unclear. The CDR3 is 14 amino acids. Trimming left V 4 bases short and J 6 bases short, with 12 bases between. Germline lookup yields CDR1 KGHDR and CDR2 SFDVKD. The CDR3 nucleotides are TGTGCCACCAGTGACACCGCCAGGAGCAATGAGCAGTTCTTC. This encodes CATSDTARSNEQFF.

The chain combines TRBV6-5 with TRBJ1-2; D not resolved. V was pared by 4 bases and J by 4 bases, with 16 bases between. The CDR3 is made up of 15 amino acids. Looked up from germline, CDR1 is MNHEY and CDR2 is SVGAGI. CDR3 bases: TGTGCCAGCAGTTCCGCCCGGGCCGGATTCTATGGCTACACCTTC. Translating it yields CASSSARAGFYGYTF.

The CDR3: CASRGSGNSYNEQFF. In DNA, the CDR3 is TGTGCCAGCAGAGGGAGCGGCAACTCCTACAATGAGCAGTTCTTC. The chain joins TRBV7-6 to TRBJ2-1; weak D call: TRBD2 (5 bases). The CDR3 is made up of 15 amino acids. V was clipped by 6 bases and J by 0 bases, with 12 bases between them. CDR1 is SGHVS, CDR2 FNYEAQ, per germline. The whole variable domain, filled in from reference TRBV7-6 and TRBJ2-1, reads GAGVSQSPRYKVTKRGQDVALRCDPISGHVSLYWYRQALGQGPEFLTYFNYEAQQDKSGLPNDRFSAERPEGSISTLTIQRTEQRDSAMYRCASRGSGNSYNEQFFGPGTRLTVL.